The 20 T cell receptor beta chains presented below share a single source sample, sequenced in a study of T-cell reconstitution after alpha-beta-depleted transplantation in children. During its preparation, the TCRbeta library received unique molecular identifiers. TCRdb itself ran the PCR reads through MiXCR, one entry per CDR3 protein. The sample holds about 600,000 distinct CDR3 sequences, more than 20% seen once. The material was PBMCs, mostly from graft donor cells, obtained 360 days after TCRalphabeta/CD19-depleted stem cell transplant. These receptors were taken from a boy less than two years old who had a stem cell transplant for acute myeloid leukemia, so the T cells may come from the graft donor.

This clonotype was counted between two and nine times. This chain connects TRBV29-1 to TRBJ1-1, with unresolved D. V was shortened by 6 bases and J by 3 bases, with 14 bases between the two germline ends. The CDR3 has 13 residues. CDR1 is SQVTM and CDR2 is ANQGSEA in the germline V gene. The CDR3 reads CSVEIVVDTEAFF. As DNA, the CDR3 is TGCAGCGTCGAAATCGTGGTCGACACTGAAGCTTTCTTT.

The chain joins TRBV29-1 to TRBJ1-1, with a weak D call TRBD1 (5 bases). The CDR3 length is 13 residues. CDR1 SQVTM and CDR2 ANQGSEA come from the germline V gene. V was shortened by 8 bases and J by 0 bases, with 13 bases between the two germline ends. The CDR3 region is CSFAGRMNTEAFF. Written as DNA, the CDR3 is TGCAGCTTTGCGGGACGCATGAACACTGAAGCTTTCTTT.

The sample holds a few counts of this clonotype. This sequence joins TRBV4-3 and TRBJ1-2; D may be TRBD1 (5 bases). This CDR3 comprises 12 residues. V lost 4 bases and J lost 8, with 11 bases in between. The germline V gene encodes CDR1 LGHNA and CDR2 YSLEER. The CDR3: CASSPGGDGYTF. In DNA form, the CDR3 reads TGCGCCAGCAGCCCTGGAGGGGACGGCTACACCTTC.

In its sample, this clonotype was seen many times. Written as DNA, the CDR3 is TGCAGCGTTGAAGAGGCCCACGAGCAGTACGTC. It translates to CSVEEAHEQYV. The genes are TRBV29-1 and TRBJ2-7; D is uncertain. Trimming stripped 0 bases from V and 5 bases from J, with 5 bases between. This CDR3 has 11 amino acids. The V gene's germline CDR1 is SQVTM and CDR2 ANQGSEA.

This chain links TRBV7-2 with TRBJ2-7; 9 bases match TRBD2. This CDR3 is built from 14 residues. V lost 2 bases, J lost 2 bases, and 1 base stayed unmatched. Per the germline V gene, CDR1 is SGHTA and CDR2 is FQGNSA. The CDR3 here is CASSLLAGPYEQYV. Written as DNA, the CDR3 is TGTGCCAGCAGCTTACTAGCGGGACCCTACGAGCAGTACGTC.

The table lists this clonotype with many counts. The CDR3 protein is CSARLAGTYEQYV. DNA of the CDR3: TGCAGTGCTAGACTCGCAGGGACCTACGAGCAGTACGTC. The rearrangement joins TRBV20-1 to TRBJ2-7; tentative D call: TRBD1 (5 bases). V gave up 2 bases and J gave up 2 bases, with 10 bases separating them. CDR3 length: 13 residues. Germline CDR1 reads DFQATT; CDR2 reads SNEGSKA (reference sequence).

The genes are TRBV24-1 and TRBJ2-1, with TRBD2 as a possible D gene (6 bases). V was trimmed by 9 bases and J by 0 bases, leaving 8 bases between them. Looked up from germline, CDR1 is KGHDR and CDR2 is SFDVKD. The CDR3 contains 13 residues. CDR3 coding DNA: TGTGCCACCTTCGGGAGCTCCTACAATGAGCAGTTCTTC. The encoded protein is CATFGSSYNEQFF.

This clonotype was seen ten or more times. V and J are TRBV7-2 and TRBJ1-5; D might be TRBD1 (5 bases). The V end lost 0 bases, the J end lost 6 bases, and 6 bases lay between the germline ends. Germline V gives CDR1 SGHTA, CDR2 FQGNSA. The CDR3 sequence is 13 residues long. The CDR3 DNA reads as TGTGCCAGCAGCTTAGCGGGGCCTCAGCCCCAGCATTTT. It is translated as CASSLAGPQPQHF.

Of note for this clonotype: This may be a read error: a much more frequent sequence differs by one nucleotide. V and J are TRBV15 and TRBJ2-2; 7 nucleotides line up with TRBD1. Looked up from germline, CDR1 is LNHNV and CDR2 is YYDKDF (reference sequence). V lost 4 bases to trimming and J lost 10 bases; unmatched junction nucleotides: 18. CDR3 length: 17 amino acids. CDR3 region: CATSTRQGVRVAEELFF. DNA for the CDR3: TGTGCCACCAGCACAAGACAGGGAGTAAGAGTTGCCGAGGAGCTGTTTTTT.

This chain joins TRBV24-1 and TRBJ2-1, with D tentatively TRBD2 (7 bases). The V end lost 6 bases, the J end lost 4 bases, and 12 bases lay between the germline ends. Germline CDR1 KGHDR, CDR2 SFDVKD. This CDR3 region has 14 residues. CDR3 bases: TGTGCCACCAGTAAGGGGGGGTTATACAATGAGCAGTTCTTC. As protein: CATSKGGLYNEQFF.

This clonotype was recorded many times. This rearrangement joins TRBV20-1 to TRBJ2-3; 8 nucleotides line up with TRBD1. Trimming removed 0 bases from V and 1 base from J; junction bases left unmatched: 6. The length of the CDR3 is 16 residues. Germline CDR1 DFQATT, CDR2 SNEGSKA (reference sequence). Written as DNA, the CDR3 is TGCAGTGCTAGAGATCGACAGGGGTCAGGCACAGATACGCAGTATTTT. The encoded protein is CSARDRQGSGTDTQYF.

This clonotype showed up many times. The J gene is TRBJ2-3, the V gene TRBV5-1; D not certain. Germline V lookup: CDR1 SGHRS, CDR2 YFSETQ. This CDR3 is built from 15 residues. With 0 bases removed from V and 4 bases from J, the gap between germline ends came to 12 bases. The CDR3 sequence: CASSLVSVIADTQYF. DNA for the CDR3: TGCGCCAGCAGCTTGGTATCAGTTATCGCAGATACGCAGTATTTT. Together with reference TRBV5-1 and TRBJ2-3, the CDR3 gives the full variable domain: KAGVTQTPRYLIKTRGQQVTLSCSPISGHRSVSWYQQTPGQGLQFLFEYFSETQRNKGNFPGRFSGRQFSNSRSEMNVSTLELGDSALYLCASSLVSVIADTQYFGPGTRLTVL.

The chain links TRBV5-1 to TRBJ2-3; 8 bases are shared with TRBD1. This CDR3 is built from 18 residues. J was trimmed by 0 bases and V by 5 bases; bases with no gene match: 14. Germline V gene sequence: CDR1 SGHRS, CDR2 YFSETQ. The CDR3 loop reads CASSLAGTGRQSTDTQYF. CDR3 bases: TGCGCCAGCAGTTTAGCCGGGACAGGAAGGCAGAGCACAGATACGCAGTATTTT.

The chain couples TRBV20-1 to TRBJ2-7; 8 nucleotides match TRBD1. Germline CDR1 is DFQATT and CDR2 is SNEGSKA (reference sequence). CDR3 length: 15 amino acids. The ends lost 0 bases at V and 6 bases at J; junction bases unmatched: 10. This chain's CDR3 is CSAREGEAGGREQYV. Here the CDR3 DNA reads TGCAGTGCTAGAGAGGGGGAGGCAGGGGGCCGCGAGCAGTACGTC.

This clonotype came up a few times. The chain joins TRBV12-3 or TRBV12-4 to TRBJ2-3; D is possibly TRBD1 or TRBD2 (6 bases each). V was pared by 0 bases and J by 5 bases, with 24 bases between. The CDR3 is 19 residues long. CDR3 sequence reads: CASSLARFPTGLLEDTQYF. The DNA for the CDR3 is TGTGCCAGCAGTTTAGCGCGTTTTCCGACAGGACTATTAGAAGATACGCAGTATTTT.

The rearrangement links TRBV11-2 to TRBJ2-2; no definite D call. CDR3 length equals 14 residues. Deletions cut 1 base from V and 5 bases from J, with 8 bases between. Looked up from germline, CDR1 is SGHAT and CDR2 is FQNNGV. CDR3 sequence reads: CASSLGKQTGELFF. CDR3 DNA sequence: TGTGCCAGCAGCTTAGGAAAGCAAACCGGGGAGCTGTTTTTT.

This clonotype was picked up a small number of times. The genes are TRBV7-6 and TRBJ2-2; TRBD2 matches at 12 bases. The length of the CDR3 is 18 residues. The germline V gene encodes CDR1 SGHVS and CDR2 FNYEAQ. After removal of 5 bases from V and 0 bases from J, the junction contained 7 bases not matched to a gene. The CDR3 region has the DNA TGTGCCAGCAGCCAAGGACTAGCGGGAAAAGCGAACACCGGGGAGCTGTTTTTT. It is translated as CASSQGLAGKANTGELFF.

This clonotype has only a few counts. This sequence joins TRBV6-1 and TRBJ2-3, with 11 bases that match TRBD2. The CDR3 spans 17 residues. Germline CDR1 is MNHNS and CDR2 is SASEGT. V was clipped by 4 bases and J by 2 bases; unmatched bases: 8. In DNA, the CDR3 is TGTGCCAGCAGTGGTTGGCCTAGCGGGGGGAACACAGATACGCAGTATTTT. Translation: CASSGWPSGGNTDTQYF.

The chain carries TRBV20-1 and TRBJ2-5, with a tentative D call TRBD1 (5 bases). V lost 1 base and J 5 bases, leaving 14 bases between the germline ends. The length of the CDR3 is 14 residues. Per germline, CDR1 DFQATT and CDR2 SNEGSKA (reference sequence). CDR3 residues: CSARGGLPQETQYF. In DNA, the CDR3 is TGCAGTGCTAGAGGGGGCTTACCCCAGGAGACCCAGTACTTC.

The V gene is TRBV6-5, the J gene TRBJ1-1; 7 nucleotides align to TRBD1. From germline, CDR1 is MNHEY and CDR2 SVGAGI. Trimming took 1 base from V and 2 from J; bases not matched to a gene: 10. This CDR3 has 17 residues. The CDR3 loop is CASSYWGTASGNTEAFF. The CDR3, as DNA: TGTGCCAGCAGTTACTGGGGGACAGCAAGCGGAAACACTGAAGCTTTCTTT.